A selection of T cell receptor beta chains follows, all from one sample in a study of tumor and adjacent non-tumor tissue in lung cancer. TCRdb reanalysed the multiplex PCR reads using MiXCR and keeps one entry per CDR3 protein. The table has about 120,000 distinct CDR3 sequences, 84% seen once. Sequencing input: lung tumor tissue. These receptors were obtained from a man between 65 and 85 years old with non-small cell lung cancer. Each CDR3 is given with its conserved first and last residue. The D gene is left open where the match is weak. Not every row has a clone size; where given, it reads once, few, many or a size class.

j_call | d_call | v_call | clone_size | cdr3_aa | cdr3_nt
TRBJ2-1 | TRBD2 | TRBV10-1 | - | CANSAGIAGGSSYNEQFF | TGCGCCAACAGTGCGGGAATAGCGGGGGGAAGCTCCTACAATGAGCAGTTCTTC
TRBJ2-1 | TRBD2 | TRBV5-4 | - | CGSSGAGTSGRAEHFF | TGTGGCAGCAGCGGAGCTGGGACTAGCGGGAGAGCGGAGCACTTCTTC
TRBJ2-1 | TRBD1 | TRBV24-1 | - | CATSGRGQVNEEFF | TGTGCCACCAGTGGCAGGGGGCAGGTCAATGAGGAATTCTTC
TRBJ2-5 | TRBD1 | TRBV12-3/TRBV12-4 | - | CAGSSDRGQETEYF | TGTGCTGGCAGTTCGGACAGGGGCCAAGAGACTGAGTACTTC
TRBJ2-5 | - | TRBV6-5 | - | CASSYSFTGGQETLYF | TGTGCCAGCAGTTACTCTTTCACGGGGGGCCAAGAGACCCTGTACTTC
TRBJ2-4 | - | TRBV6-6 | - | CASSYPRQHGSNIQNF | TGTGCCAGCAGTTACCCGAGACAGCATGGGTCGAACATTCAGAACTTC
TRBJ2-3 | TRBD2 | TRBV28 | - | CASSLLAGEPDVQYF | TGTGCCAGCAGTTTGCTCGCGGGGGAGCCGGATGTGCAGTATTTT
TRBJ2-3 | - | TRBV11-2 | - | CTSSIRMEGSTDTQYF | TGTACCAGTAGCATCCGCATGGAGGGTTCCACAGATACGCAGTATTTT
TRBJ1-5 | - | TRBV12-3/TRBV12-4 | - | CASSLTRVGAQHF | TGTGCCAGCAGTTTAACCAGGGTGGGGGCCCAGCATTTT
TRBJ2-3 | TRBD2 | TRBV5-4 | - | CSSSKGLAGGSGTQYF | TGTTCCAGTAGCAAGGGACTAGCGGGAGGATCGGGTACGCAGTATTTT
TRBJ2-7 | - | TRBV12-3/TRBV12-4 | - | CTSSLGSTYEQYF | TGTACCAGCAGTTTGGGCAGCACCTATGAGCAGTACTTC
TRBJ2-5 | TRBD2 | TRBV29-1 | - | CSISGLAVGETQYF | TGCAGCATTAGTGGACTAGCGGTGGGAGAGACCCAGTACTTC
TRBJ2-7 | TRBD1 | TRBV11-2 | - | CASSLARGTAYEQYF | TGTGCCAGCAGCTTAGCCCGAGGGACAGCCTACGAGCAGTACTTC
TRBJ2-4 | TRBD1 | TRBV7-9 | - | CATNPPTGVENIQYF | TGTGCCACCAACCCCCCGACAGGGGTTGAAAACATACAGTACTTC
TRBJ2-7 | - | TRBV11-3 | - | CASSSTGKTGSNEQYF | TGTGCCAGCAGCTCCACTGGTAAGACAGGAAGTAACGAGCAGTACTTC
TRBJ2-7 | TRBD2 | TRBV12-3/TRBV12-4 | - | CANSLTTSGRVNEQYF | TGTGCCAACAGTCTGACCACTAGCGGGAGGGTCAACGAGCAGTACTTC
TRBJ2-6 | - | TRBV29-1 | - | CGTHSGANVLTF | TGCGGCACCCACTCTGGGGCCAACGTCCTGACTTTC
TRBJ2-5 | - | TRBV19 | few | CATSRQETQYF | TGTGCCACCTCCCGCCAAGAGACCCAGTACTTC
TRBJ2-1 | TRBD2 | TRBV11-3 | - | CACNLLGTSGGYNEQLF | TGTGCCTGCAACCTCCTAGGGACTAGCGGGGGCTACAATGAGCAGCTCTTC
TRBJ2-7 | TRBD1 | TRBV12-3/TRBV12-4 | - | CASSLTLGTVSVYEQYF | TGTGCCAGCAGTTTGACGTTAGGGACAGTTTCCGTGTACGAGCAGTACTTC